The sequence of this T cell receptor (beta chain) was determined in a study of blood T cells in healthy people across ages. Comment on this clonotype: The antigen is not known.

V gave up 2 bases and J gave up 1 base, with 8 bases separating them. The CDR3 is 14 amino acids. Germline V gene lookup returns CDR1 MNHEY and CDR2 SVGAGI. It was with a sample-barcoded 5' primer and a J-beta primer mix that a second PCR of roughly 7 to 12 cycles was run. TCRdb independently ran MiXCR on the 5' RACE reads; one entry per CDR3 protein. The sample has under 1 million distinct CDR3 sequences, approximately 48% seen once. General study results and limits: Diversity figures based on one million T cells were deemed too low. Expanded clonotype shifts may have been confounded, as the donors had an unknown CMV status. Donors of long life had a larger count of naive CD4+ cells and greater diversity than aged donors. Among T cells, TCR beta diversity per million cells dropped roughly linearly as age rose.

The sample comprised blood. This sequence originates from a man in his 60s in good health. This chain connects TRBV6-5 to TRBJ1-1, with a possible D match to TRBD1 (6 bases). CDR3 amino acids: CASSYRGQNTEAFF. The CDR3 region has the DNA TGTGCCAGCAGTTACCGGGGGCAGAACACTGAAGCTTTCTTT.